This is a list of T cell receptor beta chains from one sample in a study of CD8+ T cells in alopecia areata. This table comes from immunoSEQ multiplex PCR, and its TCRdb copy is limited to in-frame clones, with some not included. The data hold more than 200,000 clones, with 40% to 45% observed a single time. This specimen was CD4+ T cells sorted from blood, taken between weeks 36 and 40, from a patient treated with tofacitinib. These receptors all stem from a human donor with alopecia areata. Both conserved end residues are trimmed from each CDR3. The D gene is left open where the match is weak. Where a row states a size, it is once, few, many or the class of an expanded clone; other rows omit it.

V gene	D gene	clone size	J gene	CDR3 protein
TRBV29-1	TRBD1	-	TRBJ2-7	SVRGTGAWNEQY
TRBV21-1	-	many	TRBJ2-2	ASSKLTGGATGELF
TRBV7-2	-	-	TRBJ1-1	ASSFRGSTTEAF
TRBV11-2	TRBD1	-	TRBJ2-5	ASSFGQGETQY
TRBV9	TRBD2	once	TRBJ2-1	ASSPYSGRGYNEQF
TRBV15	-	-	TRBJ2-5	ATSRDRVPGTLLQETQY
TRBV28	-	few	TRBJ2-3	ASSASGVAAYTQY
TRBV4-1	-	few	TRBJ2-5	ASSQDTAYQETQY
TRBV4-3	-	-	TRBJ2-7	ASSQAYTGVSAYEQY
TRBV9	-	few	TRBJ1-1	ASSMRQNTEAF
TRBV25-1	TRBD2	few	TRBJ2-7	ASGVAGVSYEQY
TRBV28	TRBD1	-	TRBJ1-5	ASSLPGTVDQPQH
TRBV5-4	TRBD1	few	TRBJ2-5	ASSLLGGQGKNTQY
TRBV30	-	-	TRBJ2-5	AWMPAHGETQY
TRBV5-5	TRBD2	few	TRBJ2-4	ASSLGTSGSSKNIQY
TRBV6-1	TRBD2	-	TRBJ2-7	ASSEGTSGGIRDEQY
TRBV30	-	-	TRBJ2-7	AWSVRTGYEQY
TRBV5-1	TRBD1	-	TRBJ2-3	ASSLGQGSDTQY
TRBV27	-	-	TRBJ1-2	ASSLLVSGGYT
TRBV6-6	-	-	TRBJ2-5	ASGGRIETQY
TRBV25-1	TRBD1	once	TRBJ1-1	ASSERGQRNTEAF
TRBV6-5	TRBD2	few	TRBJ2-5	ASSPSGAGTQY
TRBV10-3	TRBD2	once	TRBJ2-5	AISRTSGSGETQY
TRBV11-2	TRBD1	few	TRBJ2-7	ASSSTGVWEQY
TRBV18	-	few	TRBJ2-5	ASSPGETQY
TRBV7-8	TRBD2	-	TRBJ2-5	ASSLLAGNQETQY
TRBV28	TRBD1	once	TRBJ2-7	ASRFGTASYEQY
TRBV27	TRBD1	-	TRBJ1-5	ASSPRTGIVQPQH
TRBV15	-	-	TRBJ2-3	ATSRDGGLREADTQY
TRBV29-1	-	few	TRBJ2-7	SVEDKAGTC
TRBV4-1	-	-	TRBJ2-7	ASSQLTLGEQY
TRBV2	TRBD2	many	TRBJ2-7	ASSRLAGGPGDEQY
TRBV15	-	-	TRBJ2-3	ATSRTKDTDTQY
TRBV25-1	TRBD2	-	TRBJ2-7	ASSSLAGALTYEQY
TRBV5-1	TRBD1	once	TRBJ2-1	ASSRDRAYNEQF
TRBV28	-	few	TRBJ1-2	ASSLYASGAYGYT
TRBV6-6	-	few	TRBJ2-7	ASRPPGGRGEQY
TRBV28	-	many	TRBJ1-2	ASSLGGAPH
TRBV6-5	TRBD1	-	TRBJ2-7	ASSRQGPSYEQY
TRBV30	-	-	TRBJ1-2	AWSMDSGRGYT
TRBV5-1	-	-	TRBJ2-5	ASREELETQY
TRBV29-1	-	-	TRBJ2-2	SVELSARGVTGELF
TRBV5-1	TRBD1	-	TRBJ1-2	ASSETGEYGYT
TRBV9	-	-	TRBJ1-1	ASSAIQVGTEAF
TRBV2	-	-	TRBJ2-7	ASRATGGDEQY
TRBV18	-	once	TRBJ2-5	ASSPLQSRTETQY
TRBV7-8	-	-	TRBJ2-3	ASSLGGLPWDTQY
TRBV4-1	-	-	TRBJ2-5	ASSPRLGLETQY
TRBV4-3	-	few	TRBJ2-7	ASSLEVGNEQY
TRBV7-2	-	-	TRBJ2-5	ASSLVGETQY
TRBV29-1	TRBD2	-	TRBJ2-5	SVGRLALGPETQY
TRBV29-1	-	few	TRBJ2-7	SVVQGTYEQY
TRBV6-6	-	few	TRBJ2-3	ASSYFGDTDTQY
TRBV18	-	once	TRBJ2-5	ASSPVAGLKETQY
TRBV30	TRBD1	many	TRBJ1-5	AWAGTDSNQPQH